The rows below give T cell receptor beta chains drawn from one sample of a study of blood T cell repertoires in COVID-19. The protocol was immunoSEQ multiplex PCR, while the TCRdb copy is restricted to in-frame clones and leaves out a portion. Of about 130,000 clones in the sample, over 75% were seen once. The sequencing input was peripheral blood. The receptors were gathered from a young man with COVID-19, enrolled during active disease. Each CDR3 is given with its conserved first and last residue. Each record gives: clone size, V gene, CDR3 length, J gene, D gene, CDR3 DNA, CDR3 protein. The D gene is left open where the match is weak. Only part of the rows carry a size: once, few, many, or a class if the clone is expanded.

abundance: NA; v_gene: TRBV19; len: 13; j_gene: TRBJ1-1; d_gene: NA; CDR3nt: TGTGCCAGTAGTCCCCGACAGAACACTGAAGCTTTCTTT; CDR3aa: CASSPRQNTEAFF
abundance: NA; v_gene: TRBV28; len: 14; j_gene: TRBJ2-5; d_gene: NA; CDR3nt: TGTGCCAGCAGTCCCCTCGGCCCCGGGGAGACCCAGTACTTC; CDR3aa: CASSPLGPGETQYF
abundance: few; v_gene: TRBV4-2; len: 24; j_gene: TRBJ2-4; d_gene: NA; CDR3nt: TGTGCCAGCAGCCCGGCCGAAAGTGGGGGATGGACAGTCCAGGAATTTTTAGCCAAAAACATTCAGTACTTC; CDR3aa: CASSPAESGGWTVQEFLAKNIQYF
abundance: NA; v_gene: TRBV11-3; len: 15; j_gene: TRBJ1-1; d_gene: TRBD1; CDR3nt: TGTGCCAGCAGCTCTCAGGGGGGTAGTTACACTGAAGCTTTCTTT; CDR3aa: CASSSQGGSYTEAFF
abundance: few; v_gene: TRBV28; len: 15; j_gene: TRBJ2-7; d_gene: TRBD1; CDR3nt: TGTGCCAGCAGTTCCGTCGGGACAGCTAACTACGAGCAGTACTTC; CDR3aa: CASSSVGTANYEQYF
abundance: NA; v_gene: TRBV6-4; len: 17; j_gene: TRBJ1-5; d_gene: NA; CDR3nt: TGTGCCAGCAGTGACTACGTCAGGGTCAACAGCAATCAGCCCCAGCATTTT; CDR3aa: CASSDYVRVNSNQPQHF
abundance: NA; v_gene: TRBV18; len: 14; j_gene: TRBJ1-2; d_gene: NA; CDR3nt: TGTGCCAGCTCACCAATGGACAACCCCTATGGCTACACCTTC; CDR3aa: CASSPMDNPYGYTF
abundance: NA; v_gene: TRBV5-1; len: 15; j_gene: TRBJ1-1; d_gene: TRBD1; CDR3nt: TGCGCCAGCAGCACTAGGACAGGCTCATCCACTGAAGCTTTCTTT; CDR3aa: CASSTRTGSSTEAFF
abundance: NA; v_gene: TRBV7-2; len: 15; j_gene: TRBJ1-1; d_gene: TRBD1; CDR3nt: TGTGCCAGCAGCTTGAGGACAGGTGTGAACACTGAAGCTTTCTTT; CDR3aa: CASSLRTGVNTEAFF
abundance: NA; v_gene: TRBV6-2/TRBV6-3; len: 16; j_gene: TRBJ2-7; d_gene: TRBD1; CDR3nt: TGTGCCAGCAGTTACTCGTATAGGACAGGATCATACGAGCAGTACTTC; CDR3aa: CASSYSYRTGSYEQYF
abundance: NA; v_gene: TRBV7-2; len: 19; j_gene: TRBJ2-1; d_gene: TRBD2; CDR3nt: TGTGCCAGCAGCTTGGACCCTCCCATCGGACTAGCGGGGGACAATGAGCAGTTCTTC; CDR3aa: CASSLDPPIGLAGDNEQFF
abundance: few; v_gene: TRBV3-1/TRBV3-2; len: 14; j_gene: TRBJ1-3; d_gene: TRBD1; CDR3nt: TGTGCCTCCGACGCAGGGGGCGTACGAAACACCATATATTTT; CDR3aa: CASDAGGVRNTIYF
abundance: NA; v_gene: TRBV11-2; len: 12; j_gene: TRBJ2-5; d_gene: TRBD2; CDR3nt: TGTGCCAGCAGACGACTAGCGGGGGGGTGGTACTTC; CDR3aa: CASRRLAGGWYF
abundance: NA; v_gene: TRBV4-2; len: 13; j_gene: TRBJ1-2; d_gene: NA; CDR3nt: TGTGCCAGCAGCCAAGACCGAGATTATGGCTACACCTTC; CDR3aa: CASSQDRDYGYTF